What follows describes a single T cell receptor beta chain. Its target antigen remains unknown. Per-base quality was not reported, and no clone a single base away is much larger than it. Samples from volunteer blood donors who had recovered from COVID-19 were contributed by a second Seattle source. Each collaborating institution followed its own protocols to collect whole blood in K2EDTA tubes. Collaborator samples were shipped for TCRbeta analysis as frozen whole blood, isolated PBMCs, or DNA extracted from either sample type. The data are from a study of blood T cell repertoires in COVID-19 (dated by TCRdb to the early 2020s). Some background on the complete study: The collaborator samples originated in the United States, Italy and Spain and spanned the acute and convalescent phases of COVID-19. The material from the prospective study consisted of cDNA or gDNA derived from T cells, B-cell-depleted T cells, or PBMCs. The dataset comprised deeply sampled blood TCRbeta repertoires from subjects exposed to, actively infected with, or recovered from COVID-19. The repertoires were made available in a free public database intended to serve as a resource for research on the immune response to SARS-CoV-2. Samples were obtained from the ongoing ImmuneRACE study (first 160 participants) and from some 1,300 subjects provided by 6 global collaborators. The sample metadata nearly always contained a de-identified subject ID, COVID-19 status, age in years and sex. Where available, HLA class I and class II types were obtained from metadata supplied by the sample provider rather than from assay-based typing. Summary of the overall study and its limitations: Clinical and demographic metadata were provided uncurated, with the amount varying by source and participant.

TCRbeta CDR3 regions were amplified from genomic DNA using the immunoSEQ Assay, a bias-controlled multiplex PCR. Turning to the authors' computational methods: Nucleated cell counts per sample were estimated from amplification of reference gene primers within the assay. To quantify the absolute abundance of each unique TCRbeta CDR3 rearrangement, sequence reads were collapsed and filtered. For each sample, productive Simpson clonality was calculated by taking the square root of Simpson's diversity index across productive rearrangements. TCRdb holds this immuneACCESS table with in-frame rearrangements only. Some clones are missing; in checked studies, unresolved V genes explain under half, and the rest has no known cause. Clonal size and the V and J genes are those of that table, whereas D and trimming came from the DNA. In all, the sample holds almost 250,000 clones, and roughly 86% of those were seen once. Under 2% of the sample goes to the ten largest clones.

Sequenced input: peripheral blood. The sequence derives from a woman in her fifties or sixties who had recovered from COVID-19.

The DNA is TGCAGCGTCGACCAGGGAGGCACTGAAGCTTTCTTT. This yields the protein CSVDQGGTEAFF. The V gene is TRBV29-1 and the J gene is TRBJ1-1; a tentative D match to TRBD1 spans 5 bases. The CDR3 measures 12 amino acids from cysteine to phenylalanine. The entry retains the CDR3 DNA only, 36 bases that are in frame from base 1. From the germline V gene, CDR1 is SQVTM and CDR2 is ANQGSEA. Relative to germline, V is 6 bases shorter and J is 4 bases shorter, with 12 bases between their ends.